A single sample is the source of the 11 T cell receptor beta chains below, sequenced in a study of identical twins. TCRdb redid the calling of the 5' RACE reads with MiXCR, one entry per CDR3 protein. The sample shows 350,000 or so distinct CDR3 sequences, 9% of them seen only once. The sample consisted of naive T cells sorted from blood. Source of these receptors: a woman aged 50 to 65 in good health.

The chain recombines TRBV30 with TRBJ1-1; no definite D call. V gave up 4 bases and J gave up 13 bases, with 13 bases separating them. Germline CDR1 is GTSNPN and CDR2 is SVGIG (reference sequence). The CDR3 loop spans 10 amino acids. This CDR3 is CAWNHLGHFF. The CDR3 DNA reads TGTGCCTGGAATCATCTCGGCCATTTCTTT.

This chain connects TRBV20-1 to TRBJ2-2; perhaps TRBD2 as D (5 bases). The CDR3 is made up of 12 amino acids. Germline loops: CDR1 DFQATT, CDR2 SNEGSKA (reference sequence). The V end lost 1 base, the J end lost 6 bases, and 6 bases lay between the germline ends. The CDR3 DNA follows: TGCAGTGCTAGAGGGGAGCCCGGGGAGCTGTTTTTT. It codes for CSARGEPGELFF.

In its sample, this clonotype was seen a few times. This chain links TRBV14 with TRBJ2-1, with 9 bases fitting TRBD2. Germline trimming cut 4 bases from V and 12 bases from J; bases unmatched to any gene: 7. This CDR3 contains 13 residues. Looked up from germline, CDR1 is SGHDN and CDR2 is FVKESK. The CDR3 loop reads CASSLRAGGGQFF. The DNA for the CDR3 is TGTGCCAGCAGCCTAAGAGCGGGGGGAGGGCAGTTCTTC. The whole variable domain, filled in from reference TRBV14 and TRBJ2-1, reads EAGVTQFPSHSVIEKGQTVTLRCDPISGHDNLYWYRRVMGKEIKFLLHFVKESKQDESGMPNNRFLAERTGGTYSTLKVQPAELEDSGVYFCASSLRAGGGQFFGPGTRLTVL.

This chain joins TRBV27 and TRBJ2-2, with D perhaps matching TRBD2 (5 bases). The CDR3 spans 14 residues. Germline V gene lookup returns CDR1 MNHEY and CDR2 SMNVEV (reference sequence). V lost 8 bases and J lost 6, with 16 bases in between. CDR3 nucleotide sequence: TGTGCCAGCGTGGTTCAAATCGGGGCCGGGGAGCTGTTTTTT. Protein: CASVVQIGAGELFF.

CDR3 nucleotides: TGTGCCAGCAGCTCCGGCGTCACAGGGTCGTCCTACAATGAGCAGTTCTTC. Translation gives CASSSGVTGSSYNEQFF. This chain uses TRBV11-2 with TRBJ2-1; D is perhaps TRBD1 (6 bases). CDR1 is SGHAT and CDR2 is FQNNGV in the germline V gene. The V end was cut by 4 bases, the J end by 1 base, with 17 bases between. This CDR3 spans 17 amino acids.

The chain couples TRBV4-1 to TRBJ1-6; TRBD1 aligns across 7 bases. The J segment lost 10 bases and the V segment lost 0 bases, leaving 6 bases of the junction unmatched. Germline V lookup: CDR1 MGHRA, CDR2 YSYEKL. The CDR3 runs to 15 residues. The CDR3 DNA is TGCGCCAGCAGCCAAGATCGGACAGGTTTATCACCCCTCCACTTT. Translating gives CASSQDRTGLSPLHF.

This clonotype was seen ten or more times. V usage is TRBV5-6 and J usage is TRBJ2-1, with D unclear. Trimming shortened V by 0 bases and J by 8 bases, and 12 bases separated the two germline ends. Germline CDR1 is SGHDT and CDR2 is YYEEEE. The CDR3 has 14 residues. This chain's CDR3 is CASSLGSSRDEQFF. The CDR3 nucleotides are TGTGCCAGCAGCTTGGGTAGCAGCCGGGATGAGCAGTTCTTC.

This clonotype was detected a few times. This chain links TRBV7-2 with TRBJ2-3; the match to TRBD2 covers 9 bases. Looked up from germline, CDR1 is SGHTA and CDR2 is FQGNSA. Trimming took 1 base from V and 4 from J; bases not matched to a gene: 6. CDR3 size: 16 residues. CDR3 in amino acids: CASSLGAGGRSDTQYF. CDR3 in DNA: TGTGCCAGCAGCTTAGGGGCGGGAGGGCGGTCAGATACGCAGTATTTT.

The chain employs TRBV12-3 or TRBV12-4 and TRBJ2-6; no firm D call. V lost 0 bases, J lost 3 bases, and 12 bases lay in between. The CDR3 loop spans 17 amino acids. The CDR3 is CASSLAPAFSGANVLTF. CDR3 DNA: TGTGCCAGCAGTTTAGCCCCGGCCTTCAGTGGGGCCAACGTCCTGACTTTC.

This CDR3 reads CASSLEVGGGSKAFF. The CDR3 nucleotides read TGTGCCAGCAGCTTAGAGGTTGGTGGGGGGAGTAAAGCTTTCTTT. V is TRBV7-9 and J is TRBJ1-1; tentatively, D is TRBD1 (5 bases). The germline V gene encodes CDR1 SEHNR and CDR2 FQNEAQ (reference sequence). The CDR3 has 15 residues. Trimming took off 1 base at V and 9 bases at J, with 18 bases between the two ends.

This clonotype turned up a few times. The gene calls are TRBV19 and TRBJ1-4, with a weak D call TRBD1 (6 bases). Germline-derived CDR1 and CDR2 are LNHDA and SQIVND (reference sequence). This CDR3 contains 14 residues. The V gene lost 5 bases and the J gene lost 5 bases, with 12 bases spanning the gap. CDR3: CASSPTGPNEKLFF. CDR3 nucleotides: TGTGCCAGTAGTCCTACAGGGCCCAATGAAAAACTGTTTTTT. The variable domain in full, completed from reference TRBV19 and TRBJ1-4, reads DGGITQSPKYLFRKEGQNVTLSCEQNLNHDAMYWYRQDPGQGLRLIYYSQIVNDFQKGDIAEGYSVSREKKESFPLTVTSAQKNPTAFYLCASSPTGPNEKLFFGSGTQLSVL.